The sequence of this T cell receptor (beta chain) was determined in a study of OX40 agonist ivuxolimab in advanced cancers. Background on the study: Of the patients, three showed partial responses, one with hepatocellular carcinoma and two with cutaneous melanoma.

General study results and limits: Partial responders dosed at 0.1-3.0 mg/kg displayed clonal expansion ranking among the lowest.

As regards this clone: What it binds is unknown.

TCRdb's copy holds only in-frame clones and misses some; the assay was immunoSEQ multiplex PCR. The sample shows about 62,000 clones, 80% to 95% of them seen only once. The V gene lost 7 bases and the J gene lost 1 base, with 7 bases spanning the gap. Looked up from germline, CDR1 is SNHLY and CDR2 is FYNNEI. The CDR3 contains 12 residues. The gene calls are TRBV2 and TRBJ1-1, with D uncertain. Here the sequenced sample was CD4+ or CD8+ T cells sorted from blood, taken in a trial of the OX40 agonist ivuxolimab. The receptor was isolated from an adult with an advanced solid tumor such as melanoma, head and neck, liver or kidney cancer. The CDR3 here is CASNTENTEAFF. The CDR3 DNA follows: TGTGCCAGCAACACGGAGAACACTGAAGCTTTCTTT.